This TCR beta chain was identified in a study of blood T cell repertoires in COVID-19. Study summary: Sources were T cells, B-cell-depleted T cells, or PBMCs; the material itself was cDNA or gDNA.

Assay used: immunoSEQ multiplex PCR; TCRdb lists only in-frame clones, some missing. The data hold about 350,000 clones, with approximately 86% observed a single time. In its sample, this clone was seen once. The germline gives CDR1 LGHDT, CDR2 YNNKEL (reference sequence). This CDR3 spans 15 amino acids. Trimming stripped 1 base from V and 4 bases from J, with 10 bases between. The sample comprised peripheral blood. The sequence came from a woman aged 55-69 years with COVID-19, enrolled during active disease. This chain connects TRBV3-1 (or the pseudogene TRBV3-2) to TRBJ1-4; D gene unclear. The CDR3 region has the DNA TGTGCCAGCAGCCAAGGTATCCGGGGTAATGAAAAACTGTTTTTT. Amino acids: CASSQGIRGNEKLFF.